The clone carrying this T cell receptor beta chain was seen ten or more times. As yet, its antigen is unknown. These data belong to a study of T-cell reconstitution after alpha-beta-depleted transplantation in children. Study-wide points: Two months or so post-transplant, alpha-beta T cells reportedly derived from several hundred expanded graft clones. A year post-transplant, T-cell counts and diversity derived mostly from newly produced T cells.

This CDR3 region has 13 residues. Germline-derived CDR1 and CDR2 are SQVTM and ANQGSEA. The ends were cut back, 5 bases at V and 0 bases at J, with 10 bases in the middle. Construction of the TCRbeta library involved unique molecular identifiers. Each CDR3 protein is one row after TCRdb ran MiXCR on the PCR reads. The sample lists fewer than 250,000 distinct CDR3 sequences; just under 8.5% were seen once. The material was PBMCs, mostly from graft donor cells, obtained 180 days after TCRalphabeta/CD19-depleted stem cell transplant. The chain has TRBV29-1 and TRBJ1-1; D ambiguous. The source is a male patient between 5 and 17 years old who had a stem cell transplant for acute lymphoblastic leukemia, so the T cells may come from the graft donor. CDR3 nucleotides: TGCAGCGTTTGCTTAGGTTTGAACACTGAAGCTTTCTTT. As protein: CSVCLGLNTEAFF.